This T cell receptor (beta chain) stems from a study of metastatic and nonmetastatic thyroid tumors. Background on the study: Malignant and benign thyroid patients had repertoires compared in peripheral blood and tumor or nodule tissue. Study-wide points: According to reports, the diversity of TCR beta was significantly higher in malignant thyroid tumors than in benign nodules, and this held in both blood and tumor samples.

This clone has a count of ten or more. The antigen is not known. TCRdb reassembled clones from the PCR reads with MiXCR. The data show 13,000 or so clones, with roughly a quarter seen just once and 18% held by the top ten. None of the patients had undergone any treatment ahead of thyroid surgery. Trimming removed 2 bases from V and 0 bases from J, with 8 bases in between. Per the germline V gene, CDR1 is SGHVS and CDR2 is FQNEAQ. The CDR3 runs 15 residues. This chain joins TRBV7-8 and TRBJ1-5, with D hard to call. Sequencing was carried out using tumor tissue. The source of this sequence is a female donor with papillary thyroid cancer or a benign thyroid nodule (not recorded which). Some clones in this sample may be carry-over from other donors' samples. The CDR3 nucleotides read TGTGCCAGCAGCTTAAGTCAGTATAGCAATCAGCCCCAGCATTTT. As protein: CASSLSQYSNQPQHF.